This T cell receptor (beta chain) was found in a study of early T cells in non-severe SARS-CoV-2 infection. In TCRdb, the 5' RACE reads were re-called with MiXCR into one record per CDR3 protein. Of 98,000 or so distinct CDR3 sequences listed, about 12% were seen once; the top ten hold around 4.8%. Trimming took 3 bases from V and 8 from J, leaving 14 bases between them. Germline CDR1 reads SGDLS; CDR2 reads YYNGEE. CDR3 length: 13 amino acids. This clonotype was counted only a few times. This TCR derives from an adult who was a healthcare worker with PCR-confirmed SARS-CoV-2 infection or an uninfected control (not recorded which). The chain uses TRBV9 and TRBJ1-1; weak D call: TRBD1 (5 bases). The sample in question was whole blood, obtained at baseline. The CDR3 DNA follows: TGTGCCAGCAGCGGACGACAGAGATCGGAAGCTTTCTTT. It is translated as CASSGRQRSEAFF.